The 6 T cell receptor beta chains in this list originate from one sample, sequenced in a study of T cell clonotyping in hematopoietic cell transplantation. Clones were read by immunoSEQ multiplex PCR, and TCRdb kept only the in-frame ones, dropping some. The data show roughly 30,000 clones, roughly 80% seen once. Time point in this sample: recipient sample about 28 days before transplant, after cytoreduction. Sequencing used peripheral blood mononuclear cells, obtained before stem cell transplant. Receptors originate from a woman aged 30 to 39 with chronic myeloid leukemia. Some clones in this sample may be carry-over from other donors' samples.

The chain has TRBV25-1 and TRBJ2-1; 8 positions match TRBD1. The CDR3 runs 14 residues. V was pared by 11 bases and J by 5 bases, with 11 bases of the junction left unmatched. The germline gives CDR1 MGHDK, CDR2 SYGVNS. For the CDR3, the DNA is TGTGCCGAACGATCGGACAGGGCCCACAATGAGCAGTTCTTC. Amino acids: CAERSDRAHNEQFF.

V gene TRBV6-5 combines with J gene TRBJ1-2; D gene unclear. The CDR3 totals 13 residues. The germline gives CDR1 MNHEY, CDR2 SVGAGI. Between the trimmed V and J ends, which lost 6 bases and 2 bases, there was a span of 10 bases. The CDR3 here is CASRFDGNYGYTF. The CDR3 DNA reads TGTGCCAGCAGGTTCGACGGGAACTATGGCTACACCTTC.

The chain links TRBV10-3 to TRBJ2-2; 11 bases agree with TRBD1. The V segment lost 4 bases and the J segment 1 base; nucleotides outside the gene matches: 2. The length of the CDR3 is 16 residues. Germline lookup yields CDR1 ENHRY and CDR2 SYGVKD. In DNA, the CDR3 is TGTGCCATCAGTGGGACAGGGGGCTTGAACACCGGGGAGCTGTTTTTT. Amino acids: CAISGTGGLNTGELFF.

V usage is TRBV6-5 and J usage is TRBJ1-1; tentatively, D is TRBD1 (5 bases). The CDR3 runs to 11 residues. V was trimmed by 8 bases and J by 11 bases, leaving 15 bases between them. CDR1 and CDR2 (germline): MNHEY, SVGAGI. The chain's CDR3 is CASAGGVGAFF. The DNA of the CDR3 is TGTGCCAGCGCCGGGGGGGTGGGCGCTTTCTTT.

With respect to this clone: Compared with germline, one end of the junction differs, possibly owing to a read error. This chain uses TRBV7-9 with TRBJ1-4; D perhaps matches TRBD1 (6 bases). The CDR3 is 15 amino acids. Per the germline V gene, CDR1 is SEHNR and CDR2 is FQNEAQ (reference sequence). CDR3 sequence (DNA): TGTGCCAGCACCTTACTACAAGGGGGAGATGAAAAACTGTTTTTT. Amino acids: CASTLLQGGDEKLFF. Combining the CDR3 with reference TRBV7-9 and TRBJ1-4 gives the whole variable domain DTGVSQNPRHKITKRGQNVTFRCDPISEHNRLYWYRQTLGQGPEFLTYFQNEAQLEKSRLLSDRFSAERPKGSFSTLEIQRTEQGDSAMYLCASTLLQGGDEKLFFGSGTQLSVL.

The sample holds a few counts of this clone. The chain carries TRBV4-3 and TRBJ2-7; TRBD1 matches 11 bases. Germline-derived CDR1 and CDR2 are LGHNA and YSLEER. The ends lost 5 bases at V and 4 bases at J; junction bases unmatched: 4. The CDR3 consists of 14 residues. The CDR3, as DNA: TGCGCCAGCAGCTCGGGACAGGGGGGGTACGAGCAGTACTTC. This encodes CASSSGQGGYEQYF.